Detailed here is one T cell receptor beta chain. The entry originates in a study of blood T cell repertoires in COVID-19. At the level of the study: Whether acute or convalescent, the COVID-19 samples came from the United States, Italy and Spain. Sample material is recorded as cDNA or gDNA derived from T cells, B-cell-depleted T cells, or PBMCs.

As handled by the study authors: Cell counts per sample came from amplifying reference gene primers. The table came from immunoSEQ multiplex PCR; TCRdb's copy has only in-frame clones and leaves some out. That table supplies the V and J calls and clone size; D and trimming were determined from the DNA. The table includes about 70,000 clones, roughly three quarters detected once. The CDR3 totals 17 residues. CDR1 is MNHEY, CDR2 SVGEGT, per germline. Trimming took 4 bases from V and 7 from J, leaving 22 bases between them. The source material was peripheral blood. The source is a woman between 55 and 75 years old with acute or convalescent COVID-19. V and J are TRBV6-2 or TRBV6-3 and TRBJ2-2; maybe TRBD1 (8 bases). The CDR3 nucleotides read TGTGCCAGCAGTTCGGGGGGCAGGGGGCATGAAGGCGGGGAGCTGTTTTTT. It codes for CASSSGGRGHEGGELFF.